This record covers a single T cell receptor (beta chain). An amount of RNA that ranged from roughly 0.45 to 1 ug was reverse transcribed with random hexamers. Amplification of TCR beta CDR3 spanned 54 Vbeta and 13 Jbeta via immunoSEQ multiplex PCR. TCRdb used MiXCR to reprocess the immunoSEQ multiplex PCR reads, holding one entry per CDR3 protein. The sample contains fewer than 70,000 distinct CDR3 sequences, just under 95% of which appear only once. The data were taken from a study of CD8 T cells in Susac syndrome. From germline, CDR1 is LGHNA and CDR2 YNFKEQ. Trimming stripped 2 bases from V and 0 bases from J, with 20 bases between. This CDR3 comprises 20 residues.

The V call is TRBV4-2, the J call TRBJ2-6; D perhaps matches TRBD2 (6 bases). This TCR derives from a human donor in good health. Input material: CD8+ T cells from PBMCs. CDR3 loop: CASSQYLGGAENSGANVLTF. The DNA of the CDR3 is TGTGCCAGCAGCCAATACCTCGGGGGAGCGGAAAACTCTGGGGCCAACGTCCTGACTTTC.